This T cell receptor beta chain was identified during a study of T-cell reconstitution after alpha-beta-depleted transplantation in children. Study-wide results and caveats: There were reportedly several hundred expanded graft clones from which alpha-beta T cells came about two months after transplant.

CDR3 length equals 12 residues. Trimming left V 6 bases short and J 3 bases short, with 8 bases between. Germline V CDR1 and CDR2: MNHNS, SASEGT. As regards this clonotype: The antigen is undetermined.

Unique molecular identifiers were incorporated during preparation of the TCRbeta library. MiXCR was run by TCRdb on the PCR reads, yielding one entry per CDR3 protein. This repertoire shows almost 600,000 distinct CDR3 sequences, roughly a quarter found once; its top ten account for approximately 33%. This TCR came from a boy in the first two years of life with Wiskott-Aldrich syndrome, due to receive a stem cell transplant. The sequencing here drew on PBMCs, taken before TCRalphabeta/CD19-depleted stem cell transplant. V and J are TRBV6-1 and TRBJ1-1; D is unresolved. Here the CDR3 reads CASRSEYTEAFF. In DNA, the CDR3 is TGTGCCAGCAGGTCCGAATACACTGAAGCTTTCTTT.